The rows below give T cell receptor beta chains drawn from one sample of a study of beta chain features in type 1 diabetes. Produced via immunoSEQ multiplex PCR; TCRdb's table is partial and in-frame only. The data hold nearly 250,000 clones, with approximately 70% observed a single time. Sequences were obtained from naive CD4+ T cells from blood. The receptors stem from a man aged 25-40 years in good health. Both conserved end residues are part of each CDR3. A D gene is named only where the DNA matches it firmly. The listing skips clone size in some rows; elsewhere it reads once, few, many or a size class.

V gene: TRBV11-2
D gene: .
J gene: TRBJ1-4
CDR3 length: 16
clone size: .
CDR3 protein: CASSLGQVSTNEKLFF
CDR3 DNA: TGTGCCAGCAGCTTAGGTCAAGTTTCGACTAATGAAAAACTGTTTTTT

V gene: TRBV5-6
D gene: .
J gene: TRBJ1-5
CDR3 length: 14
clone size: .
CDR3 protein: CASSLQGFNQPQHF
CDR3 DNA: TGTGCCAGCAGCTTGCAAGGGTTCAATCAGCCCCAGCATTTT

V gene: TRBV10-2
D gene: TRBD2
J gene: TRBJ2-7
CDR3 length: 16
clone size: few
CDR3 protein: CASIQGLAGVFYEQYF
CDR3 DNA: TGCGCCAGCATCCAGGGACTAGCGGGAGTCTTCTACGAGCAGTACTTC

V gene: TRBV4-1
D gene: .
J gene: TRBJ2-1
CDR3 length: 15
clone size: once
CDR3 protein: CASSQAWGLNNEQFF
CDR3 DNA: TGCGCCAGCAGCCAAGCCTGGGGGCTCAACAATGAGCAGTTCTTC

V gene: TRBV5-4
D gene: TRBD1
J gene: TRBJ1-2
CDR3 length: 15
clone size: .
CDR3 protein: CASSLEDRAVYGYTF
CDR3 DNA: TGTGCCAGCAGCTTGGAGGACAGGGCGGTCTATGGCTACACCTTC

V gene: TRBV7-9
D gene: .
J gene: TRBJ2-3
CDR3 length: 14
clone size: .
CDR3 protein: CATQRGLSTDTQYF
CDR3 DNA: TGTGCCACCCAACGGGGGCTGAGCACAGATACGCAGTATTTT

V gene: TRBV5-4
D gene: .
J gene: TRBJ2-5
CDR3 length: 13
clone size: few
CDR3 protein: CASSLWPSRTQYF
CDR3 DNA: TGTGCCAGCAGCTTGTGGCCTTCCAGGACCCAGTACTTC

V gene: TRBV29-1
D gene: .
J gene: TRBJ1-2
CDR3 length: 12
clone size: .
CDR3 protein: CSVGSPNYGYTF
CDR3 DNA: TGCAGCGTAGGCAGTCCTAACTATGGCTACACCTTC

V gene: TRBV30
D gene: .
J gene: TRBJ1-4
CDR3 length: 14
clone size: .
CDR3 protein: CAWSEGGPSGKLFF
CDR3 DNA: TGTGCCTGGAGTGAGGGAGGGCCCTCAGGAAAACTGTTTTTT

V gene: TRBV20-1
D gene: TRBD1
J gene: TRBJ1-5
CDR3 length: 11
clone size: .
CDR3 protein: CSAAGQGVWHF
CDR3 DNA: TGCAGTGCTGCGGGACAGGGGGTTTGGCATTTT

V gene: TRBV7-9
D gene: .
J gene: TRBJ2-1
CDR3 length: 15
clone size: .
CDR3 protein: CASSLGQGYGNEQFF
CDR3 DNA: TGTGCCAGCAGCTTAGGTCAGGGATACGGCAATGAGCAGTTCTTC

V gene: TRBV6-5
D gene: .
J gene: TRBJ1-5
CDR3 length: 13
clone size: .
CDR3 protein: CASSYGSNQPQHF
CDR3 DNA: TGTGCCAGCAGTTACGGCAGCAATCAGCCCCAGCATTTT

V gene: TRBV25-1
D gene: TRBD2
J gene: TRBJ2-1
CDR3 length: 15
clone size: .
CDR3 protein: CASSVFGREGNEQFF
CDR3 DNA: TGTGCCAGCAGTGTTTTTGGACGGGAGGGAAATGAGCAGTTCTTC

V gene: TRBV7-2
D gene: .
J gene: TRBJ2-1
CDR3 length: 12
clone size: few
CDR3 protein: CASSLSVYEQFF
CDR3 DNA: TGTGCCAGCAGCTTATCCGTTTATGAGCAGTTCTTC

V gene: TRBV30
D gene: .
J gene: TRBJ2-1
CDR3 length: 14
clone size: .
CDR3 protein: CAWSVPGMYNEQFF
CDR3 DNA: TGTGCCTGGAGTGTACCTGGGATGTACAATGAGCAGTTCTTC